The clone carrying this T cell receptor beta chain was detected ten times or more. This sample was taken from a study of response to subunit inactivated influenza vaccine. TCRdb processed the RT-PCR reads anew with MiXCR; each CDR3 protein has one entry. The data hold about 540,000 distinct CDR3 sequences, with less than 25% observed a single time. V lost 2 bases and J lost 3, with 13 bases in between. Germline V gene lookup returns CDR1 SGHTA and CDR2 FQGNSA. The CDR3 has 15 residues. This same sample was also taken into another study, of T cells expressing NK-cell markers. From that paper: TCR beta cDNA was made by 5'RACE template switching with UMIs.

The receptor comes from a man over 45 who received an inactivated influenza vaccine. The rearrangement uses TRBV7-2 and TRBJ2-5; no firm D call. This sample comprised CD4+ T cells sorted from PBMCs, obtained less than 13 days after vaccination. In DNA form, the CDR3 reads TGTGCCAGCAGCTTATTCTCGACGAGAGAAGAGACCCAGTACTTC. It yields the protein CASSLFSTREETQYF.